The sequence of this T cell receptor (beta chain) was determined in a study of molecular identifiers for immune sequencing clone quantification. Study summary: Replicates involved a five-way split of RNA from approximately 20,000 or 98,000 naive CD8 cells, with sequencing of four. Study outcomes and limitations: Spiked Jurkat TCR RNA equal to one cell could reportedly be picked out among some 1 million naive cells.

For naive CD8 T cells, sorting used the CD8+CD4-CCR7+CD45RA+ phenotype. On this clonotype: What it recognizes is unknown. A read error may be the cause here, since a much bigger clone is one base away.

Preparation of the bulk TCR libraries relied on previously described methods and listed TCR primers. MiXCR was run by TCRdb on the PCR reads, yielding one entry per CDR3 protein. This table holds hundreds of thousands of distinct CDR3 sequences, over 25% found once. The CDR3 contains 17 residues. CDR1 and CDR2 (germline): SQVTM, ANQGSEA. Sample: naive CD8+ T cells from blood, with Jurkat cell RNA spiked in. As for subset: FACS-sorted CD8+CD4-CCR7+CD45RA+ naive T cells. The chain has TRBV29-1 and TRBJ2-2; maybe TRBD2 (5 bases). The clonotype comes from a human donor in good health. Some libraries in this study had Jurkat cell RNA spiked in. The CDR3 spells CSVEDPSLALNTGELLF. As DNA, the CDR3 is TGCAGCGTTGAAGATCCGAGTCTAGCACTGAACACCGGGGAGCTGTTGTTT.